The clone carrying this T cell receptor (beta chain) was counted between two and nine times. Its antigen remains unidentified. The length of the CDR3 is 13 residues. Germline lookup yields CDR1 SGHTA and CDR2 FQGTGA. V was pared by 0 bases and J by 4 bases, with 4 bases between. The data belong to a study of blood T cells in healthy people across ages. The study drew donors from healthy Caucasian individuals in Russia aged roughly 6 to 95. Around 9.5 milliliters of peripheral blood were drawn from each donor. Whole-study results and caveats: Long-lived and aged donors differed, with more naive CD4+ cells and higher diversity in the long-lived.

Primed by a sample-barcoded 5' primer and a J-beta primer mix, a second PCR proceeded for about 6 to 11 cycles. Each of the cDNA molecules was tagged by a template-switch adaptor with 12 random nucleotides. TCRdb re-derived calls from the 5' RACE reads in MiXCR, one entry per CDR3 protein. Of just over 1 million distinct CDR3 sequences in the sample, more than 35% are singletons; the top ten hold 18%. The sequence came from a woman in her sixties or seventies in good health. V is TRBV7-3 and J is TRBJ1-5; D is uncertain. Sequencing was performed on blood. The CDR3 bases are TGTGCCAGCAGCTTAACGGCTAATCAGCCCCAGCATTTT. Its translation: CASSLTANQPQHF.